Detailed here is one TCR beta chain. What it binds is unknown. J was trimmed by 0 bases and V by 0 bases; bases with no gene match: 17. Germline values: CDR1 SGDLS, CDR2 YYNGEE. The CDR3 loop spans 22 amino acids. Produced via immunoSEQ multiplex PCR; TCRdb's table is partial and in-frame only. The sample yields 25,000 to 35,000 clones, 70% to 85% seen once. This sample is drawn from a study of OX40 agonist ivuxolimab in advanced cancers. For the study at large: The patients' treatment was ivuxolimab, an agonistic anti-OX40 (CD134) antibody.

Study-level findings and limits: Specificity for antigen went undetermined in the expanded peripheral T cells.

The sequence came from an adult with an advanced solid tumor such as melanoma, head and neck, liver or kidney cancer. Here the sequenced sample was CD4+ or CD8+ T cells sorted from blood, taken in a trial of the OX40 agonist ivuxolimab. The chain couples TRBV9 to TRBJ2-1; 11 bases fit TRBD2. This chain's CDR3 is CASSVEDRVVAGGRYSYNEQFF. The CDR3 region has the DNA TGTGCCAGCAGCGTAGAGGACAGGGTTGTAGCGGGAGGGCGGTACTCCTACAATGAGCAGTTCTTC.